Listed below are T cell receptor beta chains from one sample, sequenced in a study of PD-L1 blockade in urothelial cancer. Sequencing was performed with immunoSEQ multiplex PCR; in TCRdb, only in-frame clones are kept and a portion is missing. The table shows some 50,000 clones, with approximately 85% occurring only once. Here the sequenced sample was PBMCs, taken around atezolizumab (anti-PD-L1) treatment. The receptors stem from a man aged 50 to 59 with urothelial cancer. Each CDR3 is given with its conserved first and last residue. D genes are given only for firm matches. Size values are once, few and many counts, or a class for expanded clones, and some rows have none.

TRBV27	TRBJ2-3	NA	TRBD2	CASSPSGGDSTDTQYF	TGTGCCAGCAGTCCTAGCGGGGGGGATAGCACAGATACGCAGTATTTT
TRBV27	TRBJ2-3	NA	NA	CASSYRGSSTDTQYF	TGTGCCAGCAGTTATAGGGGGTCTAGCACAGATACGCAGTATTTT
TRBV2	TRBJ1-2	NA	NA	CASQWEGGYGYTF	TGTGCCAGTCAATGGGAGGGGGGATATGGCTACACCTTC
TRBV9	TRBJ2-1	NA	TRBD2	CASSVGLVNDNEQFF	TGTGCCAGCAGCGTGGGACTAGTCAACGACAATGAGCAGTTCTTC
TRBV11-1	TRBJ2-3	NA	NA	CASSLLGPSGTQYF	TGTGCCAGCAGCTTATTGGGGCCCTCCGGTACGCAGTATTTT
TRBV7-2	TRBJ1-5	NA	NA	CASSLVWAENQPQHF	TGTGCCAGCAGCTTAGTCTGGGCAGAAAATCAGCCCCAGCATTTT
TRBV6-1	TRBJ2-7	NA	TRBD1	CASSERDRVLYEQYF	TGTGCCAGCAGTGAAAGGGACAGGGTTCTCTACGAGCAGTACTTC
TRBV7-6	TRBJ1-1	NA	NA	CASSLIMNTEAFF	TGTGCCAGCAGCCTAATTATGAACACTGAAGCTTTCTTT
TRBV7-3	TRBJ2-2	NA	TRBD2	CASSLLAANTGELFF	TGTGCCAGCAGCTTACTAGCGGCGAACACCGGGGAGCTGTTTTTT
TRBV9	TRBJ2-1	once	NA	CASSLDRSSYNEQFF	TGTGCCAGCAGCTTAGACAGGAGCTCCTACAATGAGCAGTTCTTC
TRBV19	TRBJ1-1	once	TRBD1	CASRARQGALTEAFF	TGTGCCAGTAGAGCCCGACAGGGGGCCTTGACTGAAGCTTTCTTT
TRBV11-3	TRBJ2-3	NA	TRBD1	CASSFSGQGGTDTQYF	TGTGCCAGCAGCTTCTCCGGACAGGGAGGCACAGATACGCAGTATTTT
TRBV30	TRBJ2-2	NA	TRBD1	CALAQGAGVGELFF	TGTGCCCTTGCCCAGGGGGCTGGGGTCGGGGAGCTGTTTTTT
TRBV2	TRBJ2-5	once	TRBD2	CASSALADQETQYF	TGTGCCAGCAGCGCGCTAGCGGACCAAGAGACCCAGTACTTC
TRBV10-1	TRBJ1-1	NA	NA	CASSERGWSDTEAFF	TGCGCCAGCAGTGAGCGAGGTTGGTCGGACACTGAAGCTTTCTTT
TRBV12-2	TRBJ2-7	NA	NA	CASRLANVNLRGRRDEQYF	TGTGCAAGTCGCTTAGCGAACGTCAACCTTCGCGGGAGGCGGGATGAGCAGTACTTC
TRBV18	TRBJ1-1	NA	TRBD1	CASSPLRGLGTEAFF	TGTGCCAGCTCACCATTGAGGGGGCTAGGGACTGAAGCTTTCTTT
TRBV6-6	TRBJ1-1	NA	NA	CASSHPLQALEAFF	TGTGCCAGCAGCCATCCGCTGCAGGCACTTGAAGCTTTCTTT
TRBV6-5	TRBJ2-7	NA	TRBD1	CASSLTGGGYEQYF	TGTGCCAGCAGCCTGACAGGGGGGGGATACGAGCAGTACTTC
TRBV7-2	TRBJ2-6	NA	TRBD1	CASRRTGSSGANVLTF	TGTGCCAGCAGGAGGACAGGGAGCTCTGGGGCCAACGTCCTGACTTTC
TRBV19	TRBJ2-1	NA	TRBD2	CASSRQAGRGDNEQFF	TGTGCCAGTAGCCGTCAGGCAGGGAGGGGTGACAATGAGCAGTTCTTC
TRBV5-4	TRBJ1-6	NA	NA	CASSLDRTNNSPLHF	TGTGCCAGCAGCTTGGACAGGACTAATAATTCACCCCTCCACTTT
TRBV19	TRBJ2-5	NA	NA	CASRPTPSTPETQYF	TGTGCCAGTAGGCCGACACCTTCTACACCAGAGACCCAGTACTTC
TRBV25-1	TRBJ2-1	NA	NA	CASSDPRKKNEQFF	TGTGCCAGCAGTGATCCCAGGAAAAAGAATGAGCAGTTCTTC
TRBV13	TRBJ1-1	NA	NA	CASSRLAGQNTEAFF	TGTGCCAGCAGCCGCTTGGCAGGACAGAACACTGAAGCTTTCTTT
TRBV7-2	TRBJ1-5	NA	NA	CASSWTGGSRQGRNQPQHF	TGTGCCAGCAGCTGGACCGGGGGAAGTAGGCAGGGACGCAATCAGCCCCAGCATTTT
TRBV28	TRBJ2-7	NA	NA	CASSLLVTYEQYF	TGTGCCAGCAGTTTATTAGTAACCTACGAGCAGTACTTC
TRBV29-1	TRBJ2-7	NA	TRBD1	CSVEDQGTVGVYEQYF	TGCAGCGTTGAAGATCAAGGGACAGTAGGGGTCTACGAGCAGTACTTC
TRBV28	TRBJ1-2	NA	NA	CASSPGGGYGYTF	TGTGCCAGCAGTCCGGGGGGGGGTTATGGCTACACCTTC
TRBV6-1	TRBJ2-7	NA	TRBD1	CASSAGQGAPYEQYF	TGTGCCAGCAGCGCGGGACAGGGGGCGCCCTACGAGCAGTACTTC
TRBV5-1	TRBJ2-7	NA	TRBD1	CASSSTGGSYEQYF	TGCGCCAGCAGCTCGACAGGGGGCTCCTACGAGCAGTACTTC
TRBV7-2	TRBJ1-3	once	NA	CASTTAQAPGNTIYF	TGTGCCAGCACCACCGCCCAAGCACCTGGAAACACCATATATTTT
TRBV30	TRBJ2-2	NA	TRBD2	CAGTLLAVNTGELFF	TGTGCCGGAACTTTACTAGCGGTCAACACCGGGGAGCTGTTTTTT
TRBV28	TRBJ1-5	NA	NA	CASSVPAFTGFRPQNQPQHF	TGTGCCAGCAGTGTCCCAGCGTTCACAGGGTTCAGGCCCCAGAATCAGCCCCAGCATTTT
TRBV7-3	TRBJ2-3	NA	TRBD2	CASSMTSGVGDTQYF	TGTGCCAGCAGCATGACTAGCGGGGTTGGGGATACGCAGTATTTT
TRBV11-2	TRBJ1-1	NA	TRBD1	CASRFPTGATEAFF	TGTGCCAGCAGATTCCCCACAGGGGCCACTGAAGCTTTCTTT
TRBV28	TRBJ1-3	NA	NA	CASSQVGGLGNTIYF	TGTGCCAGCAGTCAAGTGGGGGGTCTTGGAAACACCATATATTTT
TRBV7-7	TRBJ2-3	NA	TRBD1	CASSFGTGTSTDTQYF	TGTGCTAGCAGCTTTGGGACAGGGACCAGCACAGATACGCAGTATTTT
TRBV30	TRBJ1-1	NA	NA	CAWSVQTNTEAFF	TGTGCCTGGAGTGTACAGACGAACACTGAAGCTTTCTTT
TRBV19	TRBJ2-7	medium-sized	TRBD1	CASRSGGPTYEQYF	TGTGCCAGTAGGTCAGGGGGCCCCACCTACGAGCAGTACTTC
TRBV18	TRBJ2-7	once	NA	CASSLNGGPSSYEQYF	TGTGCCAGCTCACTCAACGGGGGGCCCAGCTCCTACGAGCAGTACTTC
TRBV6-6	TRBJ2-4	NA	NA	CASSLSVGARNIQYF	TGTGCCAGCAGCCTAAGCGTGGGAGCGCGCAACATTCAGTACTTC
TRBV30	TRBJ2-6	few	NA	CAWSYGTGANVLTF	TGTGCCTGGAGTTACGGGACAGGGGCCAACGTCCTGACTTTC
TRBV27	TRBJ2-2	NA	NA	CASSFLQDTGELFF	TGTGCCAGCAGTTTCCTACAGGACACCGGGGAGCTGTTTTTT
TRBV4-1	TRBJ2-1	NA	NA	CASSQDLGGVGEQFF	TGCGCCAGCAGCCAAGATCTAGGAGGGGTCGGTGAGCAGTTCTTC
TRBV30	TRBJ2-2	NA	NA	CAWARVSGELFF	TGTGCCTGGGCCCGGGTTTCCGGGGAGCTGTTTTTT
TRBV4-3	TRBJ2-7	NA	TRBD2	CASSHGLAGGNEQYF	TGCGCCAGCAGCCATGGACTAGCGGGAGGAAACGAGCAGTACTTC
TRBV6-5	TRBJ2-7	NA	TRBD2	CASSYSRLAGSYEQYF	TGTGCCAGCAGTTACTCGCGACTAGCGGGCTCCTACGAGCAGTACTTC
TRBV5-1	TRBJ2-2	NA	NA	CASSWSGGVTGELFF	TGCGCCAGCAGTTGGTCTGGGGGCGTAACCGGGGAGCTGTTTTTT
TRBV27	TRBJ1-3	NA	NA	CASSRISGNTIYF	TGTGCCAGCAGCAGGATCTCTGGAAACACCATATATTTT
TRBV11-2	TRBJ2-4	NA	NA	CASSHPRREAGKNIQYF	TGTGCCAGCAGCCATCCGCGCAGGGAGGCGGGGAAAAACATTCAGTACTTC
TRBV21-1	TRBJ2-2	NA	NA	CASSTHLTSRIPGELFF	TGTGCCAGCAGCACTCACTTGACTAGCAGAATCCCCGGGGAGCTGTTTTTT
TRBV19	TRBJ2-7	NA	TRBD2	CASSPGLAGEQQYF	TGTGCCAGTAGCCCAGGGCTAGCGGGAGAACAGCAGTACTTC